The 18 T cell receptor beta chains presented below share a single source sample, sequenced in a study of identifying expanded T cells in peripheral blood. Repertoires were generated with immunoSEQ multiplex PCR, while TCRdb's copy carries only in-frame clones and drops some. The table has 80,000 to 95,000 clones, around 88% seen once. The sample comprised blood. The receptors were gathered from a person aged 18 to 69 in good health.

V is TRBV7-2 and J is TRBJ1-1; a possible D gene is TRBD1 (5 bases). CDR1 is SGHTA and CDR2 is FQGNSA in the germline V gene. V was shortened by 6 bases and J by 1 base, with 12 bases between the two germline ends. This CDR3 spans 14 amino acids. The CDR3: CASRGRIGNTEAFF. CDR3 sequence (DNA): TGTGCCAGCAGGGGACGGATTGGGAACACTGAAGCTTTCTTT.

The J gene is TRBJ2-7, the V gene TRBV19, with D possibly matching TRBD2 (6 bases). Germline V gene sequence: CDR1 LNHDA, CDR2 SQIVND (reference sequence). The CDR3 extends over 16 amino acids. V was trimmed by 1 base and J by 3 bases, leaving 16 bases between them. CDR3 sequence: CASSIGGTSRDYEQYF. As DNA, the CDR3 is TGTGCCAGTAGTATAGGGGGGACGTCGCGGGACTACGAGCAGTACTTC.

The CDR3 protein is CASSLGYEQYF. As DNA, the CDR3 is TGTGCCAGCAGCTTGGGTTACGAGCAGTACTTC. The rearrangement joins TRBV5-4 to TRBJ2-7; D is uncertain. Germline V gene lookup returns CDR1 SGHNT and CDR2 YYREEE (reference sequence). V was shortened by 0 bases and J by 4 bases, with 2 bases between the two germline ends. The CDR3 contains 11 residues.

The chain is built from TRBV30 and TRBJ2-3, with 7 bases matching TRBD2. Germline CDR1 is GTSNPN and CDR2 is SVGIG (reference sequence). The CDR3 is 17 amino acids. V gave up 1 base and J gave up 0 bases; unmatched junction bases: 10. CDR3 sequence: CAWSGWGRARSTDTQYF. CDR3 coding DNA: TGTGCCTGGAGTGGTTGGGGGAGGGCTCGGAGCACAGATACGCAGTATTTT.

The chain links TRBV23-1 to TRBJ1-1; D is undetermined. TRBV23-1 is reported as an ORF; its role is uncertain. This CDR3 is built from 15 residues. The V gene lost 1 base and the J gene lost 1 base, with 10 bases spanning the gap. CDR3 region: CASSQFPRANTEAFF. The CDR3 coding sequence is TGCGCCAGCAGTCAATTCCCCCGCGCGAACACTGAAGCTTTCTTT.

This clone was detected only once. In DNA, the CDR3 is TGCGCCAGCAGCCAAGATACGGGGACAGGGGAAGTGGGTGGCTACACCTTC. The encoded protein is CASSQDTGTGEVGGYTF. This chain uses TRBV4-3 with TRBJ1-2; 10 positions agree with TRBD1. With V trimmed by 0 bases and J by 7 bases, 11 bases remained unmatched. The CDR3 runs to 17 residues. In germline, CDR1 is LGHNA, CDR2 YSLEER.

This clone is medium-sized. V gene TRBV2 combines with J gene TRBJ2-7, with D uncertain. Looked up from germline, CDR1 is SNHLY and CDR2 is FYNNEI. Trimming removed 5 bases at V and 0 bases at J, with 5 bases between. The CDR3 is made up of 12 amino acids. CDR3 coding DNA: TGTGCCAGCAGTCCTAGCTCCTACGAGCAGTACTTC. Residues: CASSPSSYEQYF.

V is TRBV2 and J is TRBJ2-5; 8 nucleotides agree with TRBD2. The V segment lost 1 base and the J segment 12 bases; nucleotides outside the gene matches: 13. CDR3 length equals 15 residues. The germline gives CDR1 SNHLY, CDR2 FYNNEI. CDR3: CASSEGELAAGREYF. DNA for the CDR3: TGTGCCAGCAGTGAAGGGGAACTAGCGGCGGGGAGGGAGTACTTC.

V is TRBV9 and J is TRBJ2-2; 13 positions match TRBD2. The germline CDR1 and CDR2 sequences are SGDLS and YYNGEE. The CDR3 contains 17 residues. The junction had 6 bases not matched to a gene; V was cut back by 2 bases and J by 5 bases. In DNA form, the CDR3 reads TGTGCCAGCAGCGTCACTAGCGGGGGGGCTGGAACCGGGGAGCTGTTTTTT. Protein sequence: CASSVTSGGAGTGELFF.

The rearrangement joins TRBV6-6 to TRBJ2-1; tentatively, D is TRBD1 (6 bases). The length of the CDR3 is 15 residues. The germline V gene encodes CDR1 MNHNY and CDR2 SVGAGI (reference sequence). Trimming took off 2 bases at V and 1 base at J, with 9 bases between the two ends. CDR3 loop: CASSYGQGSYNEQFF. The CDR3, as DNA: TGTGCCAGCAGTTACGGGCAGGGGTCCTACAATGAGCAGTTCTTC.

The chain combines TRBV15 with TRBJ2-7, with 9 bases matching TRBD1. V shed 0 bases, J shed 7 bases, and the junction held 4 bases outside the gene matches. Germline CDR1 and CDR2: LNHNV and YYDKDF (reference sequence). The CDR3 spans 14 residues. CDR3 protein: CATSRDWDREEQYF. The DNA for the CDR3 is TGTGCCACCAGCAGAGATTGGGACAGGGAGGAGCAGTACTTC.

The chain combines TRBV19 with TRBJ1-1, with 7 bases fitting TRBD1. The CDR3 is made up of 14 amino acids. V lost 7 bases to trimming and J lost 7 bases; unmatched junction nucleotides: 12. Germline lookup yields CDR1 LNHDA and CDR2 SQIVND (reference sequence). The CDR3 nucleotides are TGTGCCAGTATCAAGGGGGCAGGAGGTGGTGAAGCTTTCTTT. It encodes CASIKGAGGGEAFF. Variable domain in full (rest from reference TRBV19 and TRBJ1-1): DGGITQSPKYLFRKEGQNVTLSCEQNLNHDAMYWYRQDPGQGLRLIYYSQIVNDFQKGDIAEGYSVSREKKESFPLTVTSAQKNPTAFYLCASIKGAGGGEAFFGQGTRLTVV.

The rearrangement joins TRBV4-3 to TRBJ1-2; D possibly corresponds to TRBD1 (6 bases). This CDR3 comprises 16 residues. CDR1 and CDR2 (germline): LGHNA, YSLEER. V was cut by 0 bases and J by 8 bases, with 19 bases left in between. The CDR3: CASSQDLQGPEKGYTF. The CDR3, as DNA: TGCGCCAGCAGCCAAGATCTACAGGGCCCTGAGAAGGGCTACACCTTC.

This clone was seen just once. The rearrangement uses TRBV7-9 and TRBJ1-2; TRBD1 matches 7 bases. The CDR3 extends over 14 amino acids. Germline V gene sequence: CDR1 SEHNR, CDR2 FQNEAQ (reference sequence). The ends lost 6 bases at V and 0 bases at J; junction bases unmatched: 4. CDR3 loop: CASSPGTANYGYTF. CDR3 DNA sequence: TGTGCCAGCAGTCCGGGGACAGCTAACTATGGCTACACCTTC.

The V gene is TRBV5-4, the J gene TRBJ2-2; D uncertain. Germline CDR1 reads SGHNT; CDR2 reads YYREEE (reference sequence). The CDR3 consists of 14 residues. V was trimmed by 0 bases and J by 1 base, leaving 4 bases between them. CDR3 sequence (DNA): TGTGCCAGCAGCTTGGTTGGGAACACCGGGGAGCTGTTTTTT. Residues: CASSLVGNTGELFF.

The chain recombines TRBV2 with TRBJ1-4; D is ambiguous. V lost 2 bases and J lost 8, with 12 bases in between. This CDR3 spans 14 amino acids. The germline gives CDR1 SNHLY, CDR2 FYNNEI. As DNA, the CDR3 is TGTGCCAGCAGTGAACGGCAGTTCACCGAAAAACTGTTTTTT. Its translation: CASSERQFTEKLFF.

V gene TRBV11-1 combines with J gene TRBJ2-3; D tentatively reads TRBD1 or TRBD2 (6 bases each). V was trimmed by 4 bases and J by 5 bases, leaving 16 bases between them. CDR3 size: 15 residues. CDR1 is SGHAT and CDR2 is FQDESV in the germline V gene (reference sequence). CDR3 nucleotide sequence: TGTGCCAGCAGCTCACGACGGGGGCCAGGAGATACGCAGTATTTT. Translating it yields CASSSRRGPGDTQYF. Combining the CDR3 with reference TRBV11-1 and TRBJ2-3 gives the whole variable domain EAEVAQSPRYKITEKSQAVAFWCDPISGHATLYWYRQILGQGPELLVQFQDESVVDDSQLPKDRFSAERLKGVDSTLKIQPAELGDSAMYLCASSSRRGPGDTQYFGPGTRLTVL.

V is TRBV5-8 and J is TRBJ1-4; tentative D call: TRBD1 (5 bases). V lost 2 bases and J lost 6, with 17 bases in between. The CDR3 totals 16 residues. Germline V lookup: CDR1 SGHTS, CDR2 YDEGEE. CDR3 in amino acids: CASSFGTLIVDEKLFF. The DNA for the CDR3 is TGTGCCAGCAGCTTTGGGACCCTGATTGTTGATGAAAAACTGTTTTTT.